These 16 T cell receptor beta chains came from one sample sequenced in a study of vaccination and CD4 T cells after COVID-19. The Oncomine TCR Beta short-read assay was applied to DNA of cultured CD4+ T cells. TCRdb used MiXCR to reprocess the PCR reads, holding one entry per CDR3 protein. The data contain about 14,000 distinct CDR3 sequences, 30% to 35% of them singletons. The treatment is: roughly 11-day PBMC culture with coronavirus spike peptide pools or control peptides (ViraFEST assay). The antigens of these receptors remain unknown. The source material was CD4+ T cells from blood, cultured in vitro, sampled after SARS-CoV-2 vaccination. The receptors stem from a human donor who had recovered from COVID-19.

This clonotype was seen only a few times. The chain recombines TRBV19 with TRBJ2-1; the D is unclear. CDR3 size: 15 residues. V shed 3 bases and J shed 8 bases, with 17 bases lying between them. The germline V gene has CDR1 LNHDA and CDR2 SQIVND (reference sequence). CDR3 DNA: TGTGCCAGTAGTATGGGCAGAGGCAGCCAATATGAGCAGTTCTTC. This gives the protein CASSMGRGSQYEQFF.

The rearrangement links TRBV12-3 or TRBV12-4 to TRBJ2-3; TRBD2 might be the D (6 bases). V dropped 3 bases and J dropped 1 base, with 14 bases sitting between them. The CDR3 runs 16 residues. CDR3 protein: CASSFGSGTGTDTQYF. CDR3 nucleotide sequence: TGTGCCAGCAGTTTCGGATCCGGGACTGGCACAGATACGCAGTATTTT.

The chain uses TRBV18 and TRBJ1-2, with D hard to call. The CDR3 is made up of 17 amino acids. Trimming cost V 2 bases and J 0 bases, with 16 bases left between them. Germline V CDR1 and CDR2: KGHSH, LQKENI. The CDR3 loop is CASSPSYLTGANYGYTF. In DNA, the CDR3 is TGTGCCAGCTCACCATCTTACCTGACTGGGGCTAACTATGGCTACACCTTC. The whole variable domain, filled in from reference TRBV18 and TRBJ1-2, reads NAGVMQNPRHLVRRRGQEARLRCSPMKGHSHVYWYRQLPEEGLKFMVYLQKENIIDESGMPKERFSAEFPKEGPSILRIQQVVRGDSAAYFCASSPSYLTGANYGYTFGSGTRLTVV.

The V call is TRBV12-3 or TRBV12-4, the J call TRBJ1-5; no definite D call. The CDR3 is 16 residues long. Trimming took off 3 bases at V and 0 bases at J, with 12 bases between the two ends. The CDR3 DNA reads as TGTGCCAGCAGTTTTATTGCAGCCCTTAGCAATCAGCCCCAGCATTTT. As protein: CASSFIAALSNQPQHF.

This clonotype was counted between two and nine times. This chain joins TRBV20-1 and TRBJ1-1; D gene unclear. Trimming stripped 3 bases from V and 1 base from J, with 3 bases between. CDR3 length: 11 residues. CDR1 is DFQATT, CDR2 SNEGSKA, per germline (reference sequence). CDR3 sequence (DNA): TGCAGTGCTAGGGGGAACACTGAAGCTTTCTTT. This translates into CSARGNTEAFF.

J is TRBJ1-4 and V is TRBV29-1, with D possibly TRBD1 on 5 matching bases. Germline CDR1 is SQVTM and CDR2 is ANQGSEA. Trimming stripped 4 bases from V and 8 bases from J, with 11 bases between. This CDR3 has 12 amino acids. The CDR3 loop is CSVGQGREKLFF. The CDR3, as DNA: TGCAGCGTTGGGCAGGGAAGGGAAAAACTGTTTTTT.

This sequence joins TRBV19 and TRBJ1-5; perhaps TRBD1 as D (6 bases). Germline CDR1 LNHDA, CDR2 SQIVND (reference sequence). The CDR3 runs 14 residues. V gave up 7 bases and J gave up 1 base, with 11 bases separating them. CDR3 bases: TGTGCCAGTAAATCTGGGACAAGCAATCAGCCCCAGCATTTT. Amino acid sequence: CASKSGTSNQPQHF.

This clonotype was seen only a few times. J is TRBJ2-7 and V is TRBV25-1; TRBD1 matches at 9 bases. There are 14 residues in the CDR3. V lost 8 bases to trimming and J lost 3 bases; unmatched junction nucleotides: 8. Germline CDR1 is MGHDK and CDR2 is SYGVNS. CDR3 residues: CASSLDRGHYEQYF. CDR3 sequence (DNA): TGTGCCAGCTCCTTGGACAGGGGTCACTACGAGCAGTACTTC.

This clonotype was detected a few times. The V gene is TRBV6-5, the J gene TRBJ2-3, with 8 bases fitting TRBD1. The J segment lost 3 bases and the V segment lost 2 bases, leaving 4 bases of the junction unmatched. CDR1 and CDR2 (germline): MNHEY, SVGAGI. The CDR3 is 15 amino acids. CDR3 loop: CASSYDRGKTDTQYF. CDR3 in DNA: TGTGCCAGCAGTTACGACAGGGGAAAAACAGATACGCAGTATTTT.

The chain's CDR3 is CASSLNSANTGELFF. The CDR3 bases are TGTGCCAGCAGTTTAAACAGCGCGAACACCGGGGAGCTGTTTTTT. The chain carries TRBV6-2 or TRBV6-3 and TRBJ2-2; D is ambiguous. Germline V CDR1 and CDR2: MNHEY, SVGEGT. Trimming cost V 4 bases and J 0 bases, with 9 bases left between them. This CDR3 is built from 15 residues.

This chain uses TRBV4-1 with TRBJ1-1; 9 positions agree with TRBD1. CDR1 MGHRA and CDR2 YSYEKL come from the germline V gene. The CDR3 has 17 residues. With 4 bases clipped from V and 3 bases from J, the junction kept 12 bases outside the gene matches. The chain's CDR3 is CASSPAGTGRGDTEAFF. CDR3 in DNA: TGCGCCAGCAGCCCCGCCGGGACAGGGCGGGGGGACACTGAAGCTTTCTTT.

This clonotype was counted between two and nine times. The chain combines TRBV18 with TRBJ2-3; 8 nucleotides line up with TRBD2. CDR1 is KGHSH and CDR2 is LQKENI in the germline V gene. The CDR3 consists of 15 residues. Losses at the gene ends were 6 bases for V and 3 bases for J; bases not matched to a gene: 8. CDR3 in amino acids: CASSRTSGTTDTQYF. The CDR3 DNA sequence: TGTGCCAGCTCTCGTACTAGCGGCACAACAGATACGCAGTATTTT.

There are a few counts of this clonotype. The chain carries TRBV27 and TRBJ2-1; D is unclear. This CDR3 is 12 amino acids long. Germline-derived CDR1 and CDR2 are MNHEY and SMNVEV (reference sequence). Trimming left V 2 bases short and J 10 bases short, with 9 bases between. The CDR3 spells CASSLNVGEQFF. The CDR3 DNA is TGTGCCAGCAGTTTAAATGTTGGGGAGCAGTTCTTC.

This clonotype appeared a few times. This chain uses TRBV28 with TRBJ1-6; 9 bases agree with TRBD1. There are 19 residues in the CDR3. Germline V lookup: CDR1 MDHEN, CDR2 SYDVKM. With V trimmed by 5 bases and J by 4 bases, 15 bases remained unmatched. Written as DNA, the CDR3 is TGTGCCAGCAGTCCCCCCGTGGGACAGGGAGGATCATATAATTCACCCCTCCACTTT. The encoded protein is CASSPPVGQGGSYNSPLHF. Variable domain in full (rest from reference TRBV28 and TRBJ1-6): DVKVTQSSRYLVKRTGEKVFLECVQDMDHENMFWYRQDPGLGLRLIYFSYDVKMKEKGDIPEGYSVSREKKERFSLILESASTNQTSMYLCASSPPVGQGGSYNSPLHFGNGTRLTVT.

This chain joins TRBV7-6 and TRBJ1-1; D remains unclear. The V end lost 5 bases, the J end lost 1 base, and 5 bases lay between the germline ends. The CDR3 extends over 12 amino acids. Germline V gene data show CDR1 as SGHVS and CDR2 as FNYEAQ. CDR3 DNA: TGTGCCAGCAGCCTACAGAACACTGAAGCTTTCTTT. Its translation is CASSLQNTEAFF.

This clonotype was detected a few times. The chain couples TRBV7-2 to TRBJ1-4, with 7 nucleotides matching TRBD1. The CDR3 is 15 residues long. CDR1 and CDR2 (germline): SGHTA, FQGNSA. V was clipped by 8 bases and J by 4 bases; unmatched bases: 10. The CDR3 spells CASGPQGQINEKLFF. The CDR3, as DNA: TGTGCCAGCGGACCCCAGGGACAGATTAATGAAAAACTGTTTTTT.